Below are 22 T cell receptor beta chains sequenced from a single sample in a study of blood T cell repertoires in COVID-19. Sequenced by immunoSEQ multiplex PCR; TCRdb stores in-frame clones only, minus some. The data show fewer than 450,000 clones, with 70% to 90% seen just once and less than 1.5% held by the top ten. The material sequenced was PBMCs or T cells enriched from blood (not recorded which). Receptor source: a woman aged 18-35 years who had recovered from COVID-19.

With regard to this clone: Sequence at one end of the junction differs from germline and may be a read error. The V and J genes are TRBV30 and TRBJ1-1, with D uncertain. Looked up from germline, CDR1 is GTSNPN and CDR2 is SVGIG (reference sequence). The CDR3 runs 13 residues. The CDR3 DNA reads TGTGCCCGGAGTGTGGGCTCGGACACTGAAGCTTTCTTT. This gives the protein CARSVGSDTEAFF.

V is TRBV4-1 and J is TRBJ1-1; 8 bases are a match to TRBD1. The CDR3 totals 18 residues. Per the germline V gene, CDR1 is MGHRA and CDR2 is YSYEKL. Unmatched junction bases numbered 11, after V lost 2 bases and J lost 0 bases. The CDR3 loop is CASSQPEDRAELNTEAFF. As DNA, the CDR3 is TGCGCCAGCAGCCAACCGGAGGACAGGGCGGAATTGAACACTGAAGCTTTCTTT.

This chain connects TRBV30 to TRBJ1-6; a possible D gene is TRBD1 (6 bases). The CDR3 sequence is 14 residues long. Looked up from germline, CDR1 is GTSNPN and CDR2 is SVGIG (reference sequence). Trimming removed 1 base from V and 5 bases from J, with 9 bases in between. The CDR3 DNA is TGTGCCTGGAGTGGGGACAAAAATAATTCACCCCTCCACTTT. Protein: CAWSGDKNNSPLHF. The full variable domain, rest sourced from reference TRBV30 and TRBJ1-6, is SQTIHQWPATLVQPVGSPLSLECTVEGTSNPNLYWYRQAAGRGLQLLFYSVGIGQISSEVPQNLSASRPQDRQFILSSKKLLLSDSGFYLCAWSGDKNNSPLHFGNGTRLTVT.

The chain employs TRBV14 and TRBJ2-5, with 9 positions matching TRBD2. The length of the CDR3 is 14 residues. Germline trimming cut 0 bases from V and 8 bases from J; bases unmatched to any gene: 4. Looked up from germline, CDR1 is SGHDN and CDR2 is FVKESK. The CDR3 region is CASSQDRGRGTQYF. CDR3 DNA: TGTGCCAGCAGCCAAGATCGCGGGAGGGGAACCCAGTACTTC.

This clone is a singleton in its sample. The chain employs TRBV6-5 and TRBJ1-2, with TRBD1 identical over 7 bases. The V and J ends lost 2 bases and 1 base, in that order; junction bases with no gene match: 7. The germline V gene has CDR1 MNHEY and CDR2 SVGAGI. CDR3 length: 16 amino acids. This CDR3 is CASSYIGDRFNYGYTF. CDR3 DNA sequence: TGTGCCAGCAGTTACATCGGGGACAGATTTAACTATGGCTACACCTTC.

V gene TRBV4-3 combines with J gene TRBJ2-5; D is perhaps TRBD1 (6 bases). Germline-derived CDR1 and CDR2 are LGHNA and YSLEER. Between the trimmed V and J ends, which lost 0 bases and 3 bases, there was a span of 11 bases. The CDR3 is made up of 15 amino acids. CDR3 DNA sequence: TGCGCCAGCAGCCAAGAGGATGGACAGAAAGAGACCCAGTACTTC. Translating it yields CASSQEDGQKETQYF.

The chain combines TRBV2 with TRBJ2-1; D might be TRBD2 (6 bases). Trimming took 2 bases from V and 16 from J, leaving 15 bases between them. The CDR3 contains 12 residues. Germline CDR1 and CDR2: SNHLY and FYNNEI. CDR3 in DNA: TGTGCCAGCAGTGAAACTACATGGGGGGACTTCTTC. This translates into CASSETTWGDFF.

The chain has TRBV6-5 and TRBJ2-7; 8 nucleotides align to TRBD1. Germline V lookup: CDR1 MNHEY, CDR2 SVGAGI. The CDR3 has 15 residues. Losses at the gene ends were 6 bases for V and 0 bases for J; bases not matched to a gene: 7. The CDR3 coding sequence is TGTGCCAGCAGCGTCCGACAGGGGTACTCCTACGAGCAGTACTTC. It codes for CASSVRQGYSYEQYF.

This rearrangement joins TRBV27 to TRBJ1-2; the D gene is possibly TRBD1 (5 bases). The CDR3 runs to 14 residues. V gave up 4 bases and J gave up 3 bases, with 12 bases separating them. Germline CDR1 and CDR2: MNHEY and SMNVEV (reference sequence). Here the CDR3 reads CASSSPSRDYGYTF. The CDR3 nucleotides are TGTGCCAGCAGTTCGCCGAGCAGGGACTATGGCTACACCTTC.

The J gene is TRBJ1-4, the V gene TRBV4-2; TRBD1 matches at 7 bases. The J segment lost 2 bases and the V segment lost 0 bases, leaving 3 bases of the junction unmatched. Germline V gene lookup returns CDR1 LGHNA and CDR2 YNFKEQ. CDR3 length equals 16 residues. CDR3 coding DNA: TGTGCCAGCAGCCAAGATCACAGGGGTACTAATGAAAAACTGTTTTTT. Translation: CASSQDHRGTNEKLFF.

V gene TRBV6-5 combines with J gene TRBJ1-2; tentative D call: TRBD1 (6 bases). The CDR3 covers 12 residues. The germline V gene encodes CDR1 MNHEY and CDR2 SVGAGI. With 6 bases removed from V and 4 bases from J, the gap between germline ends came to 9 bases. CDR3 DNA: TGTGCCAGCAGCAGGGGACCCTATGGCTACACCTTC. Translation gives CASSRGPYGYTF.

Only one count was recorded for this clone. V gene TRBV2 combines with J gene TRBJ1-2; 9 bases match TRBD1. The trim removed 2 bases at V and 8 bases at J, leaving 3 bases unmatched. Germline V gene sequence: CDR1 SNHLY, CDR2 FYNNEI. The CDR3 extends over 13 amino acids. For the CDR3, the DNA is TGTGCCAGCAGTGAACTGGGACAGGGAGGCTACACCTTC. It yields the protein CASSELGQGGYTF.

The rearrangement uses TRBV29-1 and TRBJ1-2; the D gene is possibly TRBD1 (5 bases). The CDR3 consists of 12 residues. Germline lookup yields CDR1 SQVTM and CDR2 ANQGSEA. Trimming pared 7 bases from V and 1 base from J, leaving 10 bases between. The CDR3 DNA follows: TGCAGCGGAAAGACAGATAACTATGGCTACACCTTC. Translated: CSGKTDNYGYTF.

This clone was seen a handful of times. This chain links TRBV19 with TRBJ1-3, with unresolved D. V lost 8 bases to trimming and J lost 4 bases, with 21 bases between them. The CDR3 length is 16 residues. Germline V gives CDR1 LNHDA, CDR2 SQIVND (reference sequence). CDR3 region: CASATGSGPPGNTIYF. CDR3 DNA sequence: TGTGCCAGTGCCACCGGTTCTGGGCCGCCGGGAAACACCATATATTTT.

This clone appeared a few times. The chain employs TRBV24-1 and TRBJ2-7; D is ambiguous. CDR1 is KGHDR and CDR2 is SFDVKD in the germline V gene. Trimming left V 0 bases short and J 6 bases short, with 2 bases between. This CDR3 contains 11 residues. This chain's CDR3 is CATSDLREQYF. The CDR3 DNA is TGTGCCACCAGTGATTTGCGCGAGCAGTACTTC.

This chain links TRBV27 with TRBJ2-5; 7 bases map to TRBD1. Germline V gene data show CDR1 as MNHEY and CDR2 as SMNVEV (reference sequence). The CDR3 consists of 15 residues. With 5 bases clipped from V and 4 bases from J, the junction kept 10 bases outside the gene matches. In DNA, the CDR3 is TGTGCCAGCAGTCGCAAGGGGGCGCTGGGAGAGACCCAGTACTTC. Translation gives CASSRKGALGETQYF.

This chain uses TRBV15 with TRBJ1-1; possible D gene TRBD1, 5 bases. Germline lookup yields CDR1 LNHNV and CDR2 YYDKDF (reference sequence). CDR3 size: 14 residues. V was shortened by 0 bases and J by 4 bases, with 9 bases between the two germline ends. CDR3 in amino acids: CATSRDPRGTEAFF. The CDR3 DNA sequence: TGTGCCACCAGCAGAGATCCAAGGGGCACTGAAGCTTTCTTT.

The J gene is TRBJ2-5, the V gene TRBV15; perhaps TRBD1 as D (5 bases). Germline CDR1 reads LNHNV; CDR2 reads YYDKDF (reference sequence). The V gene lost 5 bases and the J gene lost 1 base, with 14 bases spanning the gap. The CDR3 contains 15 residues. CDR3 nucleotides: TGTGCCACCAGCCTTATCTCAGGGCTCCAAGAGACCCAGTACTTC. Translated, it gives CATSLISGLQETQYF.

V is TRBV12-3 or TRBV12-4 and J is TRBJ1-5; 8 bases map to TRBD1. Trimming at V came to 3 bases and at J to 9 bases, leaving 4 bases not matched to a gene. The CDR3 sequence is 13 residues long. The CDR3 nucleotides read TGTGCCAGCAGTTTTCAGGGGGCCCTGCCCCAGCATTTT. Its protein product is CASSFQGALPQHF.

The chain combines TRBV12-3 or TRBV12-4 with TRBJ2-1; TRBD2 might be the D (5 bases). The V gene lost 3 bases and the J gene lost 10 bases, with 10 bases spanning the gap. The CDR3 covers 12 residues. The CDR3 reads CASSFVRGEQFF. For the CDR3, the DNA is TGTGCCAGCAGTTTCGTGCGCGGGGAGCAGTTCTTC.

The V and J genes are TRBV28 and TRBJ1-2, with D possibly TRBD1 on 5 matching bases. V was cut by 3 bases and J by 2 bases, with 13 bases left in between. The CDR3 consists of 15 residues. Germline CDR1 MDHEN, CDR2 SYDVKM. CDR3 sequence: CASSFAVGHNYGYTF. CDR3 in DNA: TGTGCCAGCAGTTTTGCTGTGGGGCACAACTATGGCTACACCTTC.

In nucleotides, the CDR3 is TGTGCCAGCAGCTTTGGGGGGGCTGGTGACTATGGCTACACCTTC. It is translated as CASSFGGAGDYGYTF. The genes are TRBV5-4 and TRBJ1-2; possible D gene TRBD1, 6 bases. V dropped 2 bases and J dropped 3 bases, with 14 bases sitting between them. CDR1 and CDR2 (germline): SGHNT, YYREEE (reference sequence). The CDR3 is made up of 15 amino acids.